This TCR beta chain was identified in a study of shared clonotypes between healthy human individuals. Those who donated, Caucasian adults without exception, all lived in Nashville, Tennessee. The study separated CD4+ cells into CD45RA+ naive and CD45RA-negative memory subsets. Execution of the assay was at deep level. Profiling relied on immunoSEQ multiplex PCR, and the TCRdb table lists in-frame clones only, not all of them. The data show 2 million to 2.5 million clones, approximately 94% seen once. The V end lost 1 base, the J end lost 7 bases, and 16 bases lay between the germline ends. The germline V gene encodes CDR1 SQVTM and CDR2 ANQGSEA. This CDR3 has 14 residues.

Sequenced: naive CD4+ T cells sorted from blood. Stated subset: CD45RA+ positively selected. This sequence was found in a man between 18 and 29 years old in good health. This sequence joins TRBV29-1 and TRBJ1-2; a possible D gene is TRBD1 (6 bases). The CDR3, as DNA: TGCAGCGTTGAAGTAAATGGACAGTTCATTGGCTACACCTTC. Its translation is CSVEVNGQFIGYTF.